The 29 T cell receptor beta chains below were found in one sample sequenced in a study of T cell responses to AZD1222 COVID-19 vaccine. TCRdb keeps only in-frame clones here, not all; method: immunoSEQ multiplex PCR. The data show roughly 200,000 clones, 70% to 90% seen once. The starting material was peripheral blood, obtained on day 0 of AZD1222 vaccination. All receptors come from an adult in good health.

This chain links TRBV21-1 with TRBJ2-2; whether TRBD2, the table's D call, matches the DNA was not checked. TRBV21-1 constitutes a pseudogene. This CDR3 contains 14 residues. Here the CDR3 DNA reads TGTGCCAGCAGCAAAGGGGGAGAAACCGGGGAGCTGTTTTTT. Amino acids: CASSKGGETGELFF.

This chain connects TRBV11-2 to TRBJ1-1; D is unclear. CDR1 and CDR2 from the germline V gene are SGHAT and FQNNGV. The CDR3 consists of 15 residues. V was shortened by 5 bases and J by 4 bases, with 17 bases between the two germline ends. CDR3 sequence reads: CASSHEAARGTEAFF. The CDR3 DNA follows: TGTGCCAGCAGCCATGAGGCAGCCCGGGGCACTGAAGCTTTCTTT.

V usage is TRBV15 and J usage is TRBJ2-1; 13 bases match TRBD2. The CDR3 runs 18 residues. From germline, CDR1 is LNHNV and CDR2 YYDKDF (reference sequence). V dropped 2 bases and J dropped 8; count of bases not matched to a gene: 12. The CDR3 DNA is TGTGCCACCAGCAGATCCCGGACTAGCGGGGGACCCGGGGATGAGCAGTTCTTC. This sequence encodes CATSRSRTSGGPGDEQFF.

Notes on this clone: The sample contains more than one DNA sequence encoding this CDR3. The CDR3 nucleotides are TGTGCCAGCAGCGTAGGGCAGGGACCTTACGAGCAGTACTTC. Translated, it gives CASSVGQGPYEQYF. The rearrangement joins TRBV9 to TRBJ2-7; D may be TRBD1 or TRBD2 (5 bases each). V lost 0 bases and J lost 4, with 11 bases in between. The germline gives CDR1 SGDLS, CDR2 YYNGEE. The CDR3 is 14 amino acids.

This chain connects TRBV5-1 to TRBJ2-7; D not resolved. CDR3 length equals 13 residues. Germline V gives CDR1 SGHRS, CDR2 YFSETQ. V was trimmed by 4 bases and J by 3 bases, leaving 11 bases between them. CDR3 region: CASSTRTGYEQYF. CDR3 nucleotide sequence: TGCGCCAGCAGCACCCGGACGGGCTACGAGCAGTACTTC. Full variable domain (outside the CDR3, taken from reference TRBV5-1 and TRBJ2-7): KAGVTQTPRYLIKTRGQQVTLSCSPISGHRSVSWYQQTPGQGLQFLFEYFSETQRNKGNFPGRFSGRQFSNSRSEMNVSTLELGDSALYLCASSTRTGYEQYFGPGTRLTVT.

V is TRBV2 and J is TRBJ2-6, with 8 bases matching TRBD1. The CDR3 covers 15 residues. With 6 bases clipped from V and 4 bases from J, the junction kept 5 bases outside the gene matches. Looked up from germline, CDR1 is SNHLY and CDR2 is FYNNEI. The CDR3 region is CASRDRVSGANVLTF. CDR3 bases: TGTGCCAGCAGGGACAGGGTCTCCGGGGCCAACGTCCTGACTTTC. The full variable domain, completed using reference TRBV2 and TRBJ2-6, is EPEVTQTPSHQVTQMGQEVILRCVPISNHLYFYWYRQILGQKVEFLVSFYNNEISEKSEIFDDQFSVERPDGSNFTLKIRSTKLEDSAMYFCASRDRVSGANVLTFGAGSRLTVL.

V is TRBV11-3 and J is TRBJ2-1, with 15 bases lining up with TRBD2. CDR3 length: 17 amino acids. Trimming at V came to 5 bases and at J to 5 bases, leaving 7 bases not matched to a gene. Germline CDR1 and CDR2: SGHNT and YENEEA. DNA of the CDR3: TGTGCCAGCAGCCTAGGACTAGCGGGGGGGCCCCACAATGAGCAGTTCTTC. Protein: CASSLGLAGGPHNEQFF.

This chain joins TRBV6-5 and TRBJ2-2; 11 bases line up with TRBD2. CDR3 size: 11 residues. J lost 11 bases, V lost 9 bases, and 2 bases had no gene match. Per the germline V gene, CDR1 is MNHEY and CDR2 is SVGAGI. CDR3: CASTSGGELFF. The CDR3 DNA sequence: TGTGCCAGTACTAGCGGGGGTGAGCTGTTTTTT.

V usage is TRBV30 and J usage is TRBJ1-5; D uncertain. Trimming cost V 0 bases and J 1 base, with 4 bases left between them. The CDR3 covers 13 residues. The germline V gene encodes CDR1 GTSNPN and CDR2 SVGIG (reference sequence). The CDR3 is CAWSVQSNQPQHF. The CDR3 nucleotides are TGTGCCTGGAGTGTTCAGAGCAATCAGCCCCAGCATTTT.

The CDR3, as DNA: TGTGCCAGCAGCGAAGGGACAGGGATCTACGAGCAGTACTTC. Translating gives CASSEGTGIYEQYF. The chain carries TRBV7-9 and TRBJ2-7; 9 positions match TRBD1. CDR1 SEHNR and CDR2 FQNEAQ come from the germline V gene (reference sequence). V gave up 5 bases and J gave up 3 bases; unmatched junction bases: 5. This CDR3 is 14 amino acids long.

The V and J genes are TRBV2 and TRBJ1-5; 8 bases map to TRBD1. The CDR3 runs 14 residues. Germline assignment: CDR1 SNHLY and CDR2 FYNNEI. Losses at the gene ends were 5 bases for V and 3 bases for J; bases not matched to a gene: 3. The CDR3 loop is CASSQGADNQPQHF. In DNA, the CDR3 is TGTGCCAGCAGTCAGGGGGCGGACAATCAGCCCCAGCATTTT.

This CDR3 reads CASSDKALNEKLFF. The DNA for the CDR3 is TGTGCCAGCAGTGACAAAGCCTTAAATGAAAAACTGTTTTTT. The chain employs TRBV2 and TRBJ1-4; D is ambiguous. Germline V gene lookup returns CDR1 SNHLY and CDR2 FYNNEI. This CDR3 has 14 residues. V shed 3 bases and J shed 5 bases, with 10 bases lying between them. Full variable domain (rest looked up from reference TRBV2 and TRBJ1-4): EPEVTQTPSHQVTQMGQEVILRCVPISNHLYFYWYRQILGQKVEFLVSFYNNEISEKSEIFDDQFSVERPDGSNFTLKIRSTKLEDSAMYFCASSDKALNEKLFFGSGTQLSVL.

The rearrangement links TRBV28 to TRBJ2-1, with 10 bases identical to TRBD2. The germline V gene has CDR1 MDHEN and CDR2 SYDVKM. CDR3 length: 19 residues. The V segment lost 3 bases and the J segment 1 base; nucleotides outside the gene matches: 12. CDR3 protein: CASSFELAGALGSYNEQFF. CDR3 nucleotides: TGTGCCAGCAGTTTCGAGCTAGCGGGGGCCCTCGGGTCCTACAATGAGCAGTTCTTC. Together with reference TRBV28 and TRBJ2-1, the CDR3 gives the full variable domain: DVKVTQSSRYLVKRTGEKVFLECVQDMDHENMFWYRQDPGLGLRLIYFSYDVKMKEKGDIPEGYSVSREKKERFSLILESASTNQTSMYLCASSFELAGALGSYNEQFFGPGTRLTVL.

The chain links TRBV7-8 to TRBJ1-1, with 7 bases identical to TRBD1. The J segment lost 7 bases and the V segment lost 3 bases, leaving 14 bases of the junction unmatched. This CDR3 has 16 residues. Germline V lookup: CDR1 SGHVS, CDR2 FQNEAQ. The CDR3 loop is CASSLFGTGQIFEAFF. The CDR3 DNA reads as TGTGCCAGCAGCTTGTTCGGGACGGGACAGATTTTTGAAGCTTTCTTT.

This clone was picked up one time. The chain recombines TRBV27 with TRBJ1-2; 7 bases match TRBD1. Trimming cost V 6 bases and J 6 bases; bases outside gene matches: 4. Germline V gene sequence: CDR1 MNHEY, CDR2 SMNVEV (reference sequence). CDR3 length: 12 amino acids. CDR3 sequence reads: CASRDRADGYTF. DNA for the CDR3: TGTGCCAGCAGAGACAGGGCGGATGGCTACACCTTC.

The chain uses TRBV6-6 and TRBJ2-7; 7 nucleotides align to TRBD2. After removal of 5 bases from V and 4 bases from J, the junction contained 20 bases not matched to a gene. Germline CDR1 and CDR2: MNHNY and SVGAGI (reference sequence). The CDR3 runs 18 residues. Here the CDR3 reads CASSRSTFGAGRTYEQYF. CDR3 DNA: TGTGCCAGCAGTCGATCCACCTTCGGAGCGGGGAGGACATACGAGCAGTACTTC.

The chain recombines TRBV7-8 with TRBJ2-7, with 10 bases identical to TRBD1. Germline CDR1 SGHVS, CDR2 FQNEAQ. This CDR3 spans 14 amino acids. Trimming at V came to 1 base and at J to 6 bases, leaving 3 bases not matched to a gene. In nucleotides, the CDR3 is TGTGCCAGCAGCTTAGGGACAGGGGGACGCGAGCAGTACTTC. This translates into CASSLGTGGREQYF.

This sequence joins TRBV3-1 (or the pseudogene TRBV3-2) and TRBJ2-1; TRBD1 aligns across 7 bases. V shed 1 base, J shed 4 bases, and the junction held 4 bases outside the gene matches. The CDR3 spans 15 residues. The germline CDR1 and CDR2 sequences are LGHDT and YNNKEL (reference sequence). The CDR3 nucleotides read TGTGCCAGCAGCCAAGGAGGGACAGTTTACAATGAGCAGTTCTTC. Residues: CASSQGGTVYNEQFF.

The chain combines TRBV4-1 with TRBJ1-4; D is possibly TRBD1 (5 bases). Germline V gives CDR1 MGHRA, CDR2 YSYEKL. The V end lost 1 base, the J end lost 2 bases, and 5 bases lay between the germline ends. This CDR3 contains 14 residues. The CDR3 reads CASSQGQTNEKLFF. CDR3 nucleotide sequence: TGCGCCAGCAGCCAAGGACAGACTAATGAAAAACTGTTTTTT.

This chain links TRBV30 with TRBJ1-2; the match to TRBD1 covers 7 bases. This CDR3 spans 13 amino acids. The germline gives CDR1 GTSNPN, CDR2 SVGIG (reference sequence). V lost 2 bases and J lost 3; bases outside the gene matches: 3. The CDR3 DNA reads as TGTGCCTGGAGTAGGGACAGAGACTATGGCTACACCTTC. It encodes CAWSRDRDYGYTF.

V usage is TRBV9 and J usage is TRBJ2-3; D is perhaps TRBD2 (6 bases). Trimming pared 2 bases from V and 2 bases from J, leaving 21 bases between. The CDR3 is made up of 18 amino acids. Germline V gene sequence: CDR1 SGDLS, CDR2 YYNGEE. The CDR3, as DNA: TGTGCCAGCAGCGTCTTGCCCAGCGGGTTTATAAACACAGATACGCAGTATTTT. This codes for CASSVLPSGFINTDTQYF.

The V call is TRBV19, the J call TRBJ1-2, with D perhaps matching TRBD1 (5 bases). V lost 5 bases and J lost 3, with 19 bases in between. This CDR3 has 16 residues. CDR1 LNHDA and CDR2 SQIVND come from the germline V gene (reference sequence). This chain's CDR3 is CASSPAASLGDYGYTF. CDR3 in DNA: TGTGCCAGTAGTCCGGCGGCCAGCCTAGGGGACTATGGCTACACCTTC.

The chain carries TRBV3-1 (or the pseudogene TRBV3-2) and TRBJ1-6; no definite D call. Germline lookup yields CDR1 LGHDT and CDR2 YNNKEL (reference sequence). V was pared by 4 bases and J by 11 bases, with 12 bases between. CDR3 length: 13 residues. The CDR3 spells CASSLAGGAPLHF. CDR3 nucleotides: TGTGCCAGCAGCCTGGCGGGCGGGGCACCCCTCCACTTT.

The chain is built from TRBV28 and TRBJ1-2, with TRBD1 matching 11 bases. Germline CDR1 MDHEN, CDR2 SYDVKM. The CDR3 is 17 residues long. V lost 5 bases and J lost 2; bases outside the gene matches: 10. CDR3 loop: CASSGTGGPLTNYGYTF. The CDR3 nucleotides are TGTGCCAGCAGTGGGACAGGGGGTCCTTTAACAAACTATGGCTACACCTTC.

This clone was detected only a few times. The same CDR3 can be traced to other DNA sequences in this sample. V usage is TRBV19 and J usage is TRBJ2-2; D call uncertain. CDR1 and CDR2 from the germline V gene are LNHDA and SQIVND (reference sequence). The CDR3 sequence is 13 residues long. Trimming stripped 5 bases from V and 4 bases from J, with 8 bases between. The CDR3 sequence is CASSPGFTGELFF. The DNA of the CDR3 is TGTGCCAGTAGTCCTGGCTTCACCGGGGAGCTGTTTTTT.

Comment on this clone: Additional DNA sequences in this sample encode the identical CDR3. The rearrangement uses TRBV19 and TRBJ1-4, with 7 bases matching TRBD1. The length of the CDR3 is 14 residues. With 4 bases clipped from V and 3 bases from J, the junction kept 2 bases outside the gene matches. Germline V gives CDR1 LNHDA, CDR2 SQIVND (reference sequence). The CDR3 DNA is TGTGCCAGTAGTACTGGGACAGCTAATGAAAAACTGTTTTTT. Translation: CASSTGTANEKLFF.

The chain carries TRBV10-2 and TRBJ1-2, with 9 bases matching TRBD1. V lost 9 bases and J lost 0; bases outside the gene matches: 8. CDR3 length equals 15 residues. The germline CDR1 and CDR2 sequences are WSHSY and SAAADI. The CDR3 is CASRQGGTANYGYTF. The DNA of the CDR3 is TGCGCCAGTCGACAGGGGGGAACAGCTAACTATGGCTACACCTTC.

The J gene is TRBJ1-2, the V gene TRBV11-2, with D maybe TRBD1 (5 bases). Germline assignment: CDR1 SGHAT and CDR2 FQNNGV. This CDR3 spans 13 amino acids. V shed 2 bases and J shed 8 bases, with 12 bases lying between them. In DNA, the CDR3 is TGTGCCAGCAGCTTACAGGGACCGAGGGGCTACACCTTC. This codes for CASSLQGPRGYTF.

This clone was seen just once. In DNA, the CDR3 is TGTGCCTGGAGTGTAAAGCTGAACACTGAAGCTTTCTTT. It specifies CAWSVKLNTEAFF. This chain links TRBV30 with TRBJ1-1, with D unclear. The germline V gene encodes CDR1 GTSNPN and CDR2 SVGIG (reference sequence). V lost 0 bases to trimming and J lost 0 bases, with 5 bases between them. This CDR3 has 13 residues.